Each of the 18 T cell receptor beta chains below was sequenced from the same sample in a study of early T cells in non-severe SARS-CoV-2 infection. TCRdb re-called the 5' RACE reads through MiXCR, storing one row per CDR3 protein. In the table there are fewer than 50,000 distinct CDR3 sequences, over 9% of which are singletons. Sequencing was carried out using whole blood. These receptors originate from an adult who was a healthcare worker with PCR-confirmed SARS-CoV-2 infection or an uninfected control (not recorded which).

This clonotype was seen more than once but under ten times. The chain couples TRBV24-1 to TRBJ2-1; 7 nucleotides match TRBD1. Trimming removed 4 bases from V and 7 bases from J; junction bases left unmatched: 9. This CDR3 contains 15 residues. Germline V CDR1 and CDR2: KGHDR, SFDVKD. DNA of the CDR3: TGTGCCACCAGTGACCACCCTGACAGGGAAAATGAGCAGTTCTTC. It specifies CATSDHPDRENEQFF.

There are many counts of this clonotype. The genes are TRBV28 and TRBJ2-5; 8 nucleotides line up with TRBD2. Unmatched junction bases numbered 8, after V lost 5 bases and J lost 3 bases. Germline assignment: CDR1 MDHEN and CDR2 SYDVKM. The CDR3 has 15 amino acids. Here the CDR3 reads CASSNPGGYEETQYF. The CDR3 bases are TGTGCCAGCAGTAACCCGGGGGGGTATGAAGAGACCCAGTACTTC.

The rearrangement joins TRBV20-1 to TRBJ2-1, with D possibly being TRBD2 (5 bases). From germline, CDR1 is DFQATT and CDR2 SNEGSKA (reference sequence). The CDR3 sequence is 13 residues long. Trimming removed 3 bases from V and 8 bases from J, with 14 bases in between. The CDR3 loop reads CSARTGDGDEQFF. The CDR3 DNA reads TGCAGTGCTAGGACCGGGGATGGCGATGAGCAGTTCTTC.

The chain couples TRBV14 to TRBJ1-1; D call uncertain. The CDR3 consists of 15 residues. Germline lookup yields CDR1 SGHDN and CDR2 FVKESK. The V end lost 5 bases, the J end lost 5 bases, and 18 bases lay between the germline ends. CDR3 nucleotides: TGTGCCAGCAGCGCGGGCCTGAGGGCGCGAACTGAAGCTTTCTTT. Its translation is CASSAGLRARTEAFF.

This clonotype was found many times. V usage is TRBV29-1 and J usage is TRBJ1-6, with 7 bases lining up with TRBD1. Germline lookup yields CDR1 SQVTM and CDR2 ANQGSEA. After removal of 7 bases from V and 7 bases from J, the junction contained 7 bases not matched to a gene. CDR3 length: 13 amino acids. CDR3 nucleotides: TGCAGCGCCTTGACAGGGTACAATTCACCCCTCCACTTT. It yields the protein CSALTGYNSPLHF.

This clonotype was seen ten or more times. The germline gene is not matched at one end of the junction; a read error may be the cause. The chain has TRBV7-2 and TRBJ2-7; 7 positions match TRBD2. This CDR3 contains 13 residues. Germline V lookup: CDR1 SGHTA, CDR2 FQGNSA. The CDR3 DNA reads as TGTGCCAGCAGCTCGGTGGCTAGCGGAGGGCAAGACTTC. Translated: CASSSVASGGQDF.

A note on this clonotype: The junction differs from germline at one of its ends, possibly a read error. The CDR3 protein is CASSSGGVLQETQYF. CDR3 bases: TGTGCTAGCAGCTCCGGGGGCGTTCTCCAAGAGACCCAGTACTTC. The chain couples TRBV7-7 to TRBJ2-5; D is possibly TRBD1 or TRBD2 (6 bases each). The germline V gene encodes CDR1 SSHAT and CDR2 FNYEAQ (reference sequence). This CDR3 spans 15 amino acids.

The genes are TRBV9 and TRBJ2-7; 10 bases map to TRBD1. This CDR3 is built from 16 residues. Trimming at V came to 3 bases and at J to 1 base, leaving 7 bases not matched to a gene. In germline, CDR1 is SGDLS, CDR2 YYNGEE. This CDR3 reads CASSAGTGVLSYEQYF. In nucleotides, the CDR3 is TGTGCCAGCAGCGCCGGGACAGGGGTTTTATCCTACGAGCAGTACTTC.

V and J are TRBV7-9 and TRBJ2-1, with D possibly being TRBD1 or TRBD2 (6 bases each). The germline V gene has CDR1 SEHNR and CDR2 FQNEAQ (reference sequence). This CDR3 has 16 amino acids. Trimming took off 1 base at V and 9 bases at J, with 19 bases between the two ends. CDR3 sequence: CASSLGIPGGRIEQFF. CDR3 nucleotide sequence: TGTGCCAGCAGCTTAGGAATCCCCGGGGGCCGGATTGAGCAGTTCTTC.

The table lists this clonotype with many counts. J is TRBJ2-7 and V is TRBV12-3 or TRBV12-4; no firm D call. V was trimmed by 3 bases and J by 2 bases, leaving 8 bases between them. The CDR3 runs to 13 residues. This CDR3 reads CASSFKGPYEQYF. The CDR3 region has the DNA TGTGCCAGCAGTTTCAAGGGTCCCTACGAGCAGTACTTC.

This clonotype was observed a few times. The rearrangement links TRBV6-5 to TRBJ2-1; perhaps TRBD2 as D (6 bases). Germline V gene sequence: CDR1 MNHEY, CDR2 SVGAGI. Trimming cost V 2 bases and J 12 bases, with 17 bases left between them. The CDR3 length is 14 residues. The CDR3 sequence is CASSYRPSRGGQFF. The CDR3 DNA reads as TGTGCCAGCAGTTACCGACCCTCCCGGGGAGGGCAGTTCTTC.

This clonotype appeared many times. This chain links TRBV7-9 with TRBJ2-7; 7 bases are shared with TRBD1. Germline V CDR1 and CDR2: SEHNR, FQNEAQ (reference sequence). The CDR3 contains 14 residues. V lost 5 bases, J lost 3 bases, and 7 bases stayed unmatched. As DNA, the CDR3 is TGTGCCAGCAGCGAAAGACAGGGTGGCTACGAGCAGTACTTC. It encodes CASSERQGGYEQYF.

This clonotype came up many times. This sequence joins TRBV12-5 and TRBJ1-4, with 7 nucleotides matching TRBD1. Germline CDR1 reads LGHNT; CDR2 reads FRNRAP. The J segment lost 7 bases and the V segment lost 5 bases, leaving 19 bases of the junction unmatched. CDR3 length: 18 amino acids. For the CDR3, the DNA is TGTGCTAGTGGTCTCTCCGGGGACAGTCTTTTACCCCCTGAAAAACTGTTTTTT. The encoded protein is CASGLSGDSLLPPEKLFF.

This chain connects TRBV15 to TRBJ2-2; D gene uncertain. V was trimmed by 2 bases and J by 5 bases, leaving 15 bases between them. Germline values: CDR1 LNHNV, CDR2 YYDKDF (reference sequence). The CDR3 contains 16 residues. CDR3 loop: CATSRPRVMWTGELFF. CDR3 sequence (DNA): TGTGCCACCAGCAGACCCCGGGTGATGTGGACCGGGGAGCTGTTTTTT.

The chain joins TRBV29-1 to TRBJ2-6; D call uncertain. CDR1 is SQVTM and CDR2 is ANQGSEA in the germline V gene. The CDR3 runs 15 residues. Trimming took 4 bases from V and 0 from J, leaving 10 bases between them. In DNA form, the CDR3 reads TGCAGCGTTGCCGGCGATAGCTCTGGGGCCAACGTCCTGACTTTC. It yields the protein CSVAGDSSGANVLTF.

This clonotype has a count of ten or more. The chain recombines TRBV23-1 with TRBJ2-1, with 7 bases that match TRBD1. TRBV23-1 is annotated as an ORF whose role is uncertain. CDR3 size: 17 residues. With 3 bases clipped from V and 4 bases from J, the junction kept 12 bases outside the gene matches. This CDR3 reads CASSHLRRQGRYNEQFF. The CDR3 nucleotides read TGCGCCAGCAGTCACCTCCGGAGACAGGGCCGATACAATGAGCAGTTCTTC.

This clonotype was found many times. The gene calls are TRBV2 and TRBJ1-6; D is perhaps TRBD1 (5 bases). With 1 base removed from V and 7 bases from J, the gap between germline ends came to 11 bases. Germline values: CDR1 SNHLY, CDR2 FYNNEI. The CDR3 contains 15 residues. This chain's CDR3 is CASSEVAGRNSPLHF. CDR3 in DNA: TGTGCCAGCAGTGAAGTGGCAGGGCGGAATTCACCCCTCCACTTT. The full variable domain, in which reference TRBV2 and TRBJ1-6 provide the parts outside the CDR3, is EPEVTQTPSHQVTQMGQEVILRCVPISNHLYFYWYRQILGQKVEFLVSFYNNEISEKSEIFDDQFSVERPDGSNFTLKIRSTKLEDSAMYFCASSEVAGRNSPLHFGNGTRLTVT.

This clonotype was seen a few times. V is TRBV6-1 and J is TRBJ2-5; no firm D call. Per the germline V gene, CDR1 is MNHNS and CDR2 is SASEGT. Deletions cut 3 bases from V and 5 bases from J, with 7 bases between. The CDR3 totals 12 residues. In nucleotides, the CDR3 is TGTGCCAGCAGTGATCTCCTCGAGACCCAGTACTTC. It is translated as CASSDLLETQYF.